A selection of T cell receptor beta chains follows, all from one sample in a study of control samples from healthy donors and cancer patients. Sequencing used immunoSEQ multiplex PCR; TCRdb keeps in-frame clones, though not all of them. In the table there are approximately 70,000 clones, over 65% of which are singletons. Material: blood. These receptors were obtained from a man over 45 in good health. Each CDR3 is given with its conserved first and last residue. Each record gives: J gene, V gene, CDR3 protein.

j_gene: TRBJ2-7
v_gene: TRBV5-4
CDR3aa: CASSWQGTYEQYF

j_gene: TRBJ1-2
v_gene: TRBV19
CDR3aa: CASRNRDSFYYGYTF

j_gene: TRBJ2-1
v_gene: TRBV10-3
CDR3aa: CAIRPGLDYNEQFF

j_gene: TRBJ2-5
v_gene: TRBV21-1
CDR3aa: CASSKRSFSSAETQYF

j_gene: TRBJ1-1
v_gene: TRBV6-5
CDR3aa: CASSYTQGWNTEAFF

j_gene: TRBJ1-4
v_gene: TRBV7-2
CDR3aa: CASSPLQGSELFF

j_gene: TRBJ2-1
v_gene: TRBV7-2
CDR3aa: CASSLGPRGARSYNEQFF

j_gene: TRBJ2-1
v_gene: TRBV6-4
CDR3aa: CASSSGGGYNEQFF

j_gene: TRBJ2-1
v_gene: TRBV11-2
CDR3aa: CASSLVVFGNEQFF

j_gene: TRBJ1-3
v_gene: TRBV14
CDR3aa: CASSQDVGQGLGSGNTIYF

j_gene: TRBJ2-7
v_gene: TRBV6-5
CDR3aa: CASIDDPGKLVEQYF

j_gene: TRBJ2-7
v_gene: TRBV28
CDR3aa: CASSLGGHNAPYEQYF

j_gene: TRBJ2-2
v_gene: TRBV19
CDR3aa: CASSSTTGELFF

j_gene: TRBJ2-3
v_gene: TRBV19
CDR3aa: CASSIVGSGTDTQYF

j_gene: TRBJ2-5
v_gene: TRBV6-5
CDR3aa: CASSPLGFGGETQYF

j_gene: TRBJ2-2
v_gene: TRBV5-4
CDR3aa: CASSPMGRGFSGELFF

j_gene: TRBJ2-7
v_gene: TRBV2
CDR3aa: CASSLRGAGGPYEQYF

j_gene: TRBJ1-1
v_gene: TRBV6-5
CDR3aa: CASRNRGLNTEAFF

j_gene: TRBJ1-2
v_gene: TRBV7-2
CDR3aa: CASSPPDRSTYGYTF